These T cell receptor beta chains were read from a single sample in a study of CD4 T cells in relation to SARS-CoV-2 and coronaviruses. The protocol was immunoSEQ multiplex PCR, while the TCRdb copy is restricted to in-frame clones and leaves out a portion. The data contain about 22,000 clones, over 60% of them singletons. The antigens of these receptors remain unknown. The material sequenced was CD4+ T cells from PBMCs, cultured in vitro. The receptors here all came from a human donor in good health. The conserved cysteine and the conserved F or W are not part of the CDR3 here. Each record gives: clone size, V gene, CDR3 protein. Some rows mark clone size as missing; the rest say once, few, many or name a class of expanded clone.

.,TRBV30,AWSTRDRVGEKLF
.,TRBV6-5,ASRRQGRSTDTQY
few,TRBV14,ASSQGSGNTIY
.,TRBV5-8,ASSLEGDSTDTQY
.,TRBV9,ASSVRPNDSPLH
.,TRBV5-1,ASSLTGTGFGNTIY
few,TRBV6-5,ASSATGGSNEKLF
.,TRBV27,ASSLSDRVLGSPLH
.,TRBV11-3,ASSLVIAGESTQY
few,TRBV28,ASSLTGNYGYT
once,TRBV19,ASSIWDTLNQPQH
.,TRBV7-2,ASSTDDRAHYGYT
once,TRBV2,ASKNRGQRRPQH
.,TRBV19,ASSIRRELHTGELF
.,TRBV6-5,ASSYDTDYEQY
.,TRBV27,ASRVGIGTDTQY
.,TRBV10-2,ASGSGGSLRRDTQY
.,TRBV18,ASSPRQGGYT
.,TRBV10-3,AIRDRSGTGGLDEQF
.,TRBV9,ASSVAAGAYNEQF